The 9 T cell receptor beta chains below all came from one sample that was sequenced in a study of blood T cells in healthy people across ages. Using a J-beta primer mix together with a sample-barcoded 5' primer, a second PCR was run for about 7 to 12 cycles. Each CDR3 protein gets one entry after TCRdb re-called the 5' RACE reads with MiXCR. This table has about 770,000 distinct CDR3 sequences, around two fifths appearing once. The sample comprised blood. The origin of the receptors is a man in his fifties or sixties in good health.

V usage is TRBV5-5 and J usage is TRBJ2-7; 8 bases are shared with TRBD1. Germline assignment: CDR1 SGHKS and CDR2 YYEKEE (reference sequence). The CDR3 has 15 amino acids. Germline trimming cut 4 bases from V and 5 bases from J; bases unmatched to any gene: 11. In DNA, the CDR3 is TGTGCCAGCAGCGGAACCGGGACAGGTGTAAACGAGCAGTACTTC. The encoded protein is CASSGTGTGVNEQYF. The full variable domain, in which reference TRBV5-5 and TRBJ2-7 provide the parts outside the CDR3, is DAGVTQSPTHLIKTRGQQVTLRCSPISGHKSVSWYQQVLGQGPQFIFQYYEKEERGRGNFPDRFSARQFPNYSSELNVNALLLGDSALYLCASSGTGTGVNEQYFGPGTRLTVT.

The V call is TRBV7-9, the J call TRBJ2-1; the D is unclear. The germline V gene has CDR1 SEHNR and CDR2 FQNEAQ (reference sequence). V lost 6 bases and J 3 bases, leaving 6 bases between the germline ends. This CDR3 has 12 amino acids. The CDR3 protein is CASRTSYNEQFF. For the CDR3, the DNA is TGTGCCAGCAGGACAAGCTACAATGAGCAGTTCTTC. Filled out from reference TRBV7-9 and TRBJ2-1, the complete variable domain reads DTGVSQNPRHKITKRGQNVTFRCDPISEHNRLYWYRQTLGQGPEFLTYFQNEAQLEKSRLLSDRFSAERPKGSFSTLEIQRTEQGDSAMYLCASRTSYNEQFFGPGTRLTVL.

Regarding this clonotype: Relative to the germline gene, one junction end is altered; a read error may explain this. The rearrangement uses TRBV30 and TRBJ1-2; D gene ambiguous. Per germline, CDR1 GTSNPN and CDR2 SVGIG (reference sequence). This CDR3 has 14 residues. This CDR3 reads CAWSVRAAVYAYTF. Written as DNA, the CDR3 is TGTGCCTGGAGTGTACGTGCAGCGGTATATGCCTACACCTTC.

On this clonotype itself: The germline gene is not matched at one end of the junction; a read error may be the cause. The DNA for the CDR3 is TGTGCCAGCAGATCTGGGACATCTTTTGTGGGGAACACTGAAACTTTCTTT. Translated: CASRSGTSFVGNTETFF. The genes are TRBV6-6 and TRBJ1-1; D is possibly TRBD1 (6 bases). Germline CDR1 MNHNY, CDR2 SVGAGI (reference sequence). The CDR3 loop spans 17 amino acids.

This clonotype appeared a few times. V and J are TRBV12-3 or TRBV12-4 and TRBJ2-3, with unresolved D. This CDR3 is 11 amino acids long. V lost 6 bases, J lost 8 bases, and 9 bases lay in between. The CDR3: CASSSYGTQYF. The CDR3 nucleotides read TGTGCCAGCAGCTCCTATGGTACGCAGTATTTT.

This sequence joins TRBV3-1 and TRBJ2-1, with 8 positions matching TRBD2. The J call is doubtful: the DNA matches TRBJ2-7 better. The CDR3 is 15 amino acids. Germline CDR1 and CDR2: LGHDT and YNNKEL (reference sequence). The CDR3 region has the DNA TGTGCCAGCAGCCAAGGGTTCGGGGGGGGATGTGAGCAGTACTTC. Encoded protein: CASSQGFGGGCEQYF.

This clonotype was seen a few times. The V and J genes are TRBV6-1 and TRBJ1-2; TRBD1 is a possible D gene (6 bases). CDR3 size: 13 residues. Looked up from germline, CDR1 is MNHNS and CDR2 is SASEGT. The V gene lost 1 base and the J gene lost 8 bases, with 11 bases spanning the gap. The CDR3 region has the DNA TGTGCCAGCAGTGAAGGCCTGGGGGGCGGCTACACCTTC. Its translation is CASSEGLGGGYTF.

This clonotype was counted a single time. The J gene is TRBJ2-5, the V gene TRBV3-1, with D unclear. V dropped 4 bases and J dropped 11 bases, with 20 bases sitting between them. Germline CDR1 LGHDT, CDR2 YNNKEL (reference sequence). CDR3 length equals 14 residues. CDR3 loop: CASSPGPFGYEQYF. The DNA of the CDR3 is TGTGCCAGCAGCCCGGGCCCGTTCGGATATGAGCAGTACTTC.

The V call is TRBV20-1, the J call TRBJ1-5; D may be TRBD1 (5 bases). V dropped 7 bases and J dropped 3 bases, with 13 bases sitting between them. The germline V gene has CDR1 DFQATT and CDR2 SNEGSKA (reference sequence). This CDR3 has 13 amino acids. CDR3 nucleotide sequence: TGCAGTGGAGGTCGAGGGGTCAATCAGCCCCAGCATTTT. Its protein product is CSGGRGVNQPQHF.